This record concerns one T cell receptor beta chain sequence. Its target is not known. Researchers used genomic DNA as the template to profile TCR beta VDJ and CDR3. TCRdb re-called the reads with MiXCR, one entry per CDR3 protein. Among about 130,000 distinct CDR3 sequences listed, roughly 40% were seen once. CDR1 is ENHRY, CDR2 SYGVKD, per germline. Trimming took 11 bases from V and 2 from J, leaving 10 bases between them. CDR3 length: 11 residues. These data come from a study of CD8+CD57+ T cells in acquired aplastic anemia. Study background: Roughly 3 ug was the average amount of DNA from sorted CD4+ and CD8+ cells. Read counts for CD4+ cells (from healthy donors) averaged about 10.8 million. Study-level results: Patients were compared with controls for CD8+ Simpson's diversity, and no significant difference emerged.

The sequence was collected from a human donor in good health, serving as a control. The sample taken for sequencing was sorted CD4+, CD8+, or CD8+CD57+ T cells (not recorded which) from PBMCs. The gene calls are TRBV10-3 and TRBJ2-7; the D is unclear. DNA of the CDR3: TGTGCCGTCTTACGCACCTACGAGCAGTACTTC. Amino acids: CAVLRTYEQYF.